Described below is a single T cell receptor beta chain sequence and its context. The CDR3 loop spans 17 amino acids. Germline values: CDR1 KGHSH, CDR2 LQKENI. V lost 2 bases and J lost 7; bases outside the gene matches: 8. Clones were read by immunoSEQ multiplex PCR, and TCRdb kept only the in-frame ones, dropping some. The table shows about 160,000 clones, with about four fifths occurring only once. The source of the sample is a study of blood T cell repertoires in COVID-19. Overall study: Acute-phase and convalescent COVID-19 samples originated in the United States, Italy and Spain.

The V gene is TRBV18, the J gene TRBJ2-1, with 13 nucleotides matching TRBD2. The receptor was isolated from a woman aged 60-70 years with COVID-19, enrolled during active disease. Sample: peripheral blood. CDR3 sequence: CASSPITSGRAGNEQFF. Written as DNA, the CDR3 is TGTGCCAGCTCACCAATAACTAGCGGGAGGGCCGGGAATGAGCAGTTCTTC.